One sample yielded the 21 T cell receptor beta chains listed below, sequenced in a study of blood T cells in healthy people across ages. A sample-barcoded 5' primer and a J-beta primer mix were used in a second PCR of roughly 7 to 11 cycles. TCRdb recomputed calls from the 5' RACE reads with MiXCR, one row per CDR3 protein. The table shows around 1.5 million distinct CDR3 sequences, with approximately 32% occurring only once. Sequencing input: blood. Source of these receptors: a woman aged 25 to 45 in good health.

J is TRBJ2-3 and V is TRBV27; D unclear. Trimming stripped 5 bases from V and 4 bases from J, with 13 bases between. From germline, CDR1 is MNHEY and CDR2 SMNVEV (reference sequence). The CDR3 is 14 amino acids. CDR3 bases: TGTGCCAGCAGTCCGACAAGACCCCCAGATACGCAGTATTTT. It translates to CASSPTRPPDTQYF.

The chain uses TRBV5-6 and TRBJ2-2; maybe TRBD1 (6 bases). The CDR3 has 16 residues. CDR1 and CDR2 from the germline V gene are SGHDT and YYEEEE. Trimming took 0 bases from V and 3 from J, leaving 12 bases between them. The CDR3 nucleotides are TGTGCCAGCAGCTTGGGACAGGTGACTTACACCGGGGAGCTGTTTTTT. Amino acids: CASSLGQVTYTGELFF.

The chain joins TRBV6-1 to TRBJ2-1; 8 nucleotides agree with TRBD2. Germline V gene data show CDR1 as MNHNS and CDR2 as SASEGT. The CDR3 length is 16 residues. The V and J ends lost 0 bases and 4 bases, in that order; junction bases with no gene match: 5. The CDR3 spells CASSEALSGGYNEQFF. The CDR3, as DNA: TGTGCCAGCAGTGAAGCGCTAAGCGGGGGTTACAATGAGCAGTTCTTC.

This chain uses TRBV29-1 with TRBJ2-1; TRBD2 matches 9 bases. Germline trimming cut 3 bases from V and 3 bases from J; bases unmatched to any gene: 6. CDR1 SQVTM and CDR2 ANQGSEA come from the germline V gene. The CDR3 is 15 amino acids. CDR3 sequence: CSVDLAGEDYNEQFF. The CDR3 DNA reads TGCAGCGTTGATTTAGCGGGAGAGGACTACAATGAGCAGTTCTTC.

This clonotype was counted ten times or more. The chain couples TRBV10-3 to TRBJ1-2; a possible D gene is TRBD1 (5 bases). Trimming removed 8 bases from V and 6 bases from J, with 16 bases in between. CDR1 ENHRY and CDR2 SYGVKD come from the germline V gene. CDR3 length: 13 amino acids. The CDR3 bases are TGTGCCATCGGACACTTCCTAGGAGATGGCTACACCTTC. This gives the protein CAIGHFLGDGYTF.

This clonotype occurred a few times. The rearrangement joins TRBV4-2 to TRBJ2-5, with a tentative D call TRBD1 (5 bases). The CDR3 loop spans 15 amino acids. Trimming cost V 2 bases and J 5 bases, with 15 bases left between them. Germline V gene lookup returns CDR1 LGHNA and CDR2 YNFKEQ. In DNA form, the CDR3 reads TGTGCCAGCAGCCAAAAAGACGACAGATCCGAGACCCAGTACTTC. Protein: CASSQKDDRSETQYF.

This clonotype has only a few counts. J is TRBJ1-2 and V is TRBV2; 12 bases match TRBD1. The CDR3 is 18 residues long. V was clipped by 0 bases and J by 0 bases; unmatched bases: 5. Germline V CDR1 and CDR2: SNHLY, FYNNEI. The CDR3: CASSEAGGQGASNYGYTF. CDR3 sequence (DNA): TGTGCCAGCAGTGAAGCGGGGGGACAGGGGGCATCTAACTATGGCTACACCTTC.

This clonotype came up a few times. The genes are TRBV20-1 and TRBJ2-7; TRBD2 matches at 8 bases. The CDR3 totals 16 residues. The germline V gene encodes CDR1 DFQATT and CDR2 SNEGSKA (reference sequence). The junction had 8 bases not matched to a gene; V was cut back by 0 bases and J by 1 base. This chain's CDR3 is CSARDLGSGKSYEQYF. CDR3 in DNA: TGCAGTGCTAGAGATCTAGGTAGCGGGAAATCCTACGAGCAGTACTTC.

Ten or more counts support this clonotype. The rearrangement links TRBV29-1 to TRBJ2-1; weak D call: TRBD2 (5 bases). This CDR3 region has 14 residues. V dropped 3 bases and J dropped 6 bases, with 15 bases sitting between them. CDR1 and CDR2 (germline): SQVTM, ANQGSEA. The DNA of the CDR3 is TGCAGCGTTGAGAACGGGGAAGGCTTCAATGAGCAGTTCTTC. This encodes CSVENGEGFNEQFF.

Comments on this clonotype: Mismatch with germline at one junction end may stem from a read error. Here the CDR3 reads CASCLVPGANYGYTF. CDR3 DNA sequence: TGTGCCAGCTGTTTAGTGCCGGGAGCTAACTATGGCTACACCTTC. This sequence joins TRBV12-3 or TRBV12-4 and TRBJ1-2; D not certain. This CDR3 is built from 15 residues.

The chain joins TRBV2 to TRBJ1-4; TRBD1 is a possible D gene (6 bases). V was trimmed by 3 bases and J by 4 bases, leaving 15 bases between them. CDR1 SNHLY and CDR2 FYNNEI come from the germline V gene. The CDR3 sequence is 16 residues long. The CDR3 loop is CASSEGATAINEKLFF. In nucleotides, the CDR3 is TGTGCCAGCAGTGAGGGGGCTACGGCAATTAATGAAAAACTGTTTTTT.

This clonotype has a single count. Here the CDR3 reads CASSPRRADTQYF. DNA for the CDR3: TGTGCCAGTAGTCCAAGGAGGGCAGATACGCAGTATTTT. The chain employs TRBV28 and TRBJ2-3, with TRBD2 as a possible D gene (6 bases). V was pared by 9 bases and J by 4 bases, with 14 bases between. This CDR3 has 13 residues. CDR1 and CDR2 (germline): MDHEN, SYDVKM. Together with reference TRBV28 and TRBJ2-3, the CDR3 gives the full variable domain: DVKVTQSSRYLVKRTGEKVFLECVQDMDHENMFWYRQDPGLGLRLIYFSYDVKMKEKGDIPEGYSVSREKKERFSLILESASTNQTSMYLCASSPRRADTQYFGPGTRLTVL.

The gene calls are TRBV4-1 and TRBJ1-5; 8 nucleotides align to TRBD1. V lost 1 base, J lost 4 bases, and 6 bases stayed unmatched. The V gene's germline CDR1 is MGHRA and CDR2 YSYEKL. This CDR3 region has 16 residues. DNA of the CDR3: TGCGCCAGCAGCCAAGGGACAGGGAGATCTAATCAGCCCCAGCATTTT. It codes for CASSQGTGRSNQPQHF.

V and J are TRBV5-1 and TRBJ1-2; D uncertain. The CDR3 totals 12 residues. V lost 3 bases, J lost 6 bases, and 9 bases lay in between. CDR1 is SGHRS and CDR2 is YFSETQ in the germline V gene. The CDR3 DNA reads TGCGCCAGCAGCTGGGCCGGGGATGGCTACACCTTC. It specifies CASSWAGDGYTF. Together with reference TRBV5-1 and TRBJ1-2, the CDR3 gives the full variable domain: KAGVTQTPRYLIKTRGQQVTLSCSPISGHRSVSWYQQTPGQGLQFLFEYFSETQRNKGNFPGRFSGRQFSNSRSEMNVSTLELGDSALYLCASSWAGDGYTFGSGTRLTVV.

The rearrangement joins TRBV5-6 to TRBJ2-3, with D possibly called TRBD1 or TRBD2 (5 bases each). Germline CDR1 is SGHDT and CDR2 is YYEEEE. CDR3 length equals 15 residues. Trimming took 4 bases from V and 3 from J, leaving 15 bases between them. CDR3 DNA: TGTGCCAGCAGCGCCGGGACCAGCGCTACAGATACGCAGTATTTT. This sequence encodes CASSAGTSATDTQYF.

The gene calls are TRBV25-1 and TRBJ1-2, with TRBD1 matching 9 bases. This CDR3 spans 14 amino acids. V was pared by 4 bases and J by 7 bases, with 7 bases of the junction left unmatched. CDR1 is MGHDK, CDR2 SYGVNS, per germline. The CDR3 region has the DNA TGTGCCAGCAGTGCCTCGCCGGGACAGGGTGGCTACACCTTC. Translation: CASSASPGQGGYTF.

The count of this clonotype is one. An end of the junction does not agree with germline; a read error may underlie this. The chain links TRBV13 to TRBJ2-7; 9 bases are a match to TRBD1. The CDR3 is 15 residues long. Germline CDR1 is PRHDT and CDR2 is FYEKMQ (reference sequence). As DNA, the CDR3 is TGTGCCAACAGCTCGGTAGGGACAGGGAGGCGCGAGCAGTACTTC. Translation: CANSSVGTGRREQYF.

This clonotype was recorded a few times. The chain joins TRBV9 to TRBJ2-1; possible D gene TRBD2, 6 bases. Germline CDR1 SGDLS, CDR2 YYNGEE. The V and J ends lost 4 bases and 6 bases respectively, with 20 bases between them. The CDR3 sequence is 16 residues long. CDR3 DNA: TGTGCCAGCAGCCAAAGGGAGGCTAGTGCCAGCAATGAGCAGTTCTTC. As protein: CASSQREASASNEQFF.

The CDR3 here is CASSSQVEKLFF. The CDR3 DNA sequence: TGTGCCAGCAGCTCCCAAGTCGAAAAACTGTTTTTT. The rearrangement links TRBV7-8 to TRBJ1-4; D uncertain. CDR3 length: 12 residues. Looked up from germline, CDR1 is SGHVS and CDR2 is FQNEAQ. Between the trimmed V and J ends, which lost 4 bases and 8 bases, there was a span of 8 bases.

The CDR3 coding sequence is TGTGCCAGCAGTTTCCCGGACAGGGTCGGAAGCTATGGCTACACCTTC. It codes for CASSFPDRVGSYGYTF. The chain recombines TRBV6-6 with TRBJ1-2, with TRBD1 identical over 8 bases. The V gene's germline CDR1 is MNHNY and CDR2 SVGAGI (reference sequence). Trimming removed 4 bases from V and 4 bases from J; junction bases left unmatched: 11. The CDR3 runs 16 residues.

Only a few counts were recorded for this clonotype. The chain uses TRBV6-6 and TRBJ1-5, with a possible D match to TRBD1 (5 bases). The V gene lost 5 bases and the J gene lost 5 bases, with 16 bases spanning the gap. The germline CDR1 and CDR2 sequences are MNHNY and SVGAGI (reference sequence). The CDR3 covers 15 residues. The CDR3 nucleotides read TGTGCCAGCAGTCCTAATGACGGGGGAGATCAGCCCCAGCATTTT. Translation gives CASSPNDGGDQPQHF.